The clone carrying this T cell receptor beta chain appeared a single time. Its matching antigen is unknown. This sample was taken from a study of cytomegalovirus exposure and HLA in healthy donors. Whole-study results and caveats: Generally TCR sequences proved uncommon, though certain public TCRs appeared in numerous donors.

Primers included in the PCR were 60 Vbeta and 13 Jbeta primers. Profiled with immunoSEQ multiplex PCR; TCRdb holds only in-frame clones, not every one. The sample holds approximately 210,000 clones, roughly 77% seen once. The CDR3 extends over 17 amino acids. CDR1 MNHEY and CDR2 SMNVEV come from the germline V gene (reference sequence). V dropped 2 bases and J dropped 2; count of bases not matched to a gene: 8. V gene TRBV27 combines with J gene TRBJ2-1; 8 bases fit TRBD2. The TCR comes from a woman aged 45-60 years in good health and CMV-seronegative. Sequencing input: PBMCs. The CDR3 nucleotides are TGTGCCAGCAGTTTAGACGGCGGGAGGACCCCCTACAATGAGCAGTTCTTC. It codes for CASSLDGGRTPYNEQFF.